This TCR beta chain was recorded in a study of blood T cell repertoires in COVID-19. Looking at the study overall: From the United States, Italy and Spain came samples of acute and convalescent COVID-19. T cells, B-cell-depleted T cells, or PBMCs supplied cDNA or gDNA.

How the authors handled the data: The authors estimated nucleated cell counts from reference gene primer amplification. This table comes from immunoSEQ multiplex PCR, and its TCRdb copy is limited to in-frame clones, with some not included. The V and J calls and clone size are taken from that table; D and trimming were inferred from the DNA. The sample carries 150,000 to 200,000 clones, approximately 86% recorded once. The germline CDR1 and CDR2 sequences are DFQATT and SNEGSKA (reference sequence). The CDR3 length is 11 residues. Between the trimmed V and J ends, which lost 3 bases and 5 bases, there was a span of 7 bases.

The source material was peripheral blood. This receptor was taken from a man aged 60-69 years with acute or convalescent COVID-19. The chain employs TRBV20-1 and TRBJ2-5; D gene unclear. For the CDR3, the DNA is TGCAGTGCTAGTGTTCGTGAGACCCAGTACTTC. It yields the protein CSASVRETQYF.